This T cell receptor beta chain was profiled in a study of cytomegalovirus exposure and HLA in healthy donors. General study results and limits: Several of the most significant clusters were apparently associated with common viral pathogens in a later analysis. In a later analysis, an Asian-associated ancestry cluster reportedly showed fewer N-insertions than the 666-donor mean. The authors assumed roughly uniform sequencing depth across donors for presence/absence analyses.

Amplification used 60 Vbeta primers and 13 Jbeta primers. As originally analysed: Unique TCR beta chains totaled some 78 million in a later count, with roughly 11 million of them shared. Assay: immunoSEQ multiplex PCR; the TCRdb copy retains only in-frame clones and omits some. The DNA was the basis for D and trimming; V, J and clone size are from that table. This sample carries 110,000 to 150,000 clones, around 75% of them seen once, and the ten largest clones take almost 4.5%. In the case of this clone: As yet, its antigen is unknown.

The germline V gene has CDR1 LNHDA and CDR2 SQIVND (reference sequence). This CDR3 is built from 14 residues. Trimming took 6 bases from V and 2 from J, leaving 14 bases between them. The chain joins TRBV19 to TRBJ2-7, with D maybe TRBD2 (7 bases). Sequencing was carried out using PBMCs. The TCR sequence derives from a man in his fifties or sixties in good health and CMV-seronegative. CDR3 DNA: TGTGCCAGTAGGGGGGGCGGGAGCACCTACGAGCAGTACTTC. Translating gives CASRGGGSTYEQYF.